The text below deals with one TCR beta chain. What it binds is not known. Sequencing templates came from extracted RNA that was reverse transcribed into cDNA. Data came from immunoSEQ multiplex PCR; TCRdb stores just in-frame clones and leaves some out. This sample has around 270,000 clones, with nearly 60% found just once. The treatment denotes: oral pan-JAK inhibitor, 5-10 mg twice daily. The sample comes from a study of CD8+ T cells in alopecia areata. For the study at large: The investigators scored severity in treated patients by the percentage of affected scalp area.

Study-level findings and limits: With patients, TCR sharing proved less clear than in mice, a difference possibly related to HLA.

The sequencing used CD4+ T cells sorted from blood, collected at week 24, from a patient treated with tofacitinib. The sequence derives from a human donor with alopecia areata.

The CDR3 region has the DNA TGTGCCAGCAGGACTAGCGGGGGGAGAGAGACCCAGTACTTC. Protein: CASRTSGGRETQYF. This chain joins TRBV2 and TRBJ2-5; 13 bases align to TRBD2. The CDR3 spans 14 residues. V was pared by 6 bases and J by 4 bases, with 2 bases of the junction left unmatched. CDR1 is SNHLY and CDR2 is FYNNEI in the germline V gene.